This T cell receptor (beta chain) derives from a study of cytomegalovirus exposure and HLA in healthy donors. Germline loops: CDR1 MNHEY, CDR2 SVGAGI. V lost 2 bases and J 0 bases, leaving 8 bases between the germline ends. This CDR3 contains 14 residues. Primers: 60 Vbeta forward and 13 Jbeta reverse. Clones were sequenced by immunoSEQ multiplex PCR, and TCRdb holds only the in-frame ones, with some missing. The sample comprises about 190,000 clones, over 70% of which are singletons, and roughly 1.6% rests with the top ten. The TCR sequence derives from a woman aged 18-29 years in good health and CMV-seronegative. The source material was PBMCs. The V gene is TRBV6-5, the J gene TRBJ2-7; D unclear. CDR3 in DNA: TGTGCCAGCAGTTACCAAGCCGGCTCCTACGAGCAGTACTTC. This translates into CASSYQAGSYEQYF.